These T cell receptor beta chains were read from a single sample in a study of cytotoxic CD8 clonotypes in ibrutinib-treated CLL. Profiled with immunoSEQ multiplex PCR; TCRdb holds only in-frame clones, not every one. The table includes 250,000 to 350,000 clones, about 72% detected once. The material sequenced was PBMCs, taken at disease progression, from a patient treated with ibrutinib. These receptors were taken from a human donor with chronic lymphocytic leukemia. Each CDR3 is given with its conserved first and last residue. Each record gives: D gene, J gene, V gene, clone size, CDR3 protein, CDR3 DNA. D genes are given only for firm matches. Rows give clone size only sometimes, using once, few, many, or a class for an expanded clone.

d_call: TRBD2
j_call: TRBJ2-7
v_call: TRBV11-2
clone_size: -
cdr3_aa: CASSLELAGGYEQYF
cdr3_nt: TGTGCCAGCAGCTTAGAACTAGCGGGAGGCTACGAGCAGTACTTC

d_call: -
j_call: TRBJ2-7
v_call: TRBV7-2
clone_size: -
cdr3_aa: CASSLGGRLVDEQYF
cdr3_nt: TGTGCCAGCAGCTTAGGTGGCAGGCTTGTAGACGAGCAGTACTTC

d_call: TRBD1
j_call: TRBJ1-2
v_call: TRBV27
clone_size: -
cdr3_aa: CASRPGQGYGYTF
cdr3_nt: TGTGCCAGCAGGCCGGGACAGGGCTATGGCTACACCTTC

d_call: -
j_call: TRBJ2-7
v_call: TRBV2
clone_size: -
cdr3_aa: CASSEVGGGTYEQYF
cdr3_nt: TGTGCCAGCAGTGAAGTAGGGGGGGGGACCTACGAGCAGTACTTC

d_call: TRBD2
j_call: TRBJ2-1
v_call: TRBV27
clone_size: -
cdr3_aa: CASSLSGSSYNEQFF
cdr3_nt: TGTGCCAGCAGCCTGAGCGGGAGCTCCTACAATGAGCAGTTCTTC

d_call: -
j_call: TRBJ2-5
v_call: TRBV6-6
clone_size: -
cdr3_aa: CASSYSVFGARETQYF
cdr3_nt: TGTGCCAGCAGTTACTCGGTGTTTGGGGCGCGGGAGACCCAGTACTTC

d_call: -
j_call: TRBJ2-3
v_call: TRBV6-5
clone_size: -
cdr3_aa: CASSWTIPTSTDTQYF
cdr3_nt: TGTGCCAGCAGTTGGACCATCCCCACTAGCACAGATACGCAGTATTTT

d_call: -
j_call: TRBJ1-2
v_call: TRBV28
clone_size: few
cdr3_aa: CASSFRGNYGYTF
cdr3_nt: TGTGCCAGCAGTTTTAGGGGGAACTATGGCTACACCTTC

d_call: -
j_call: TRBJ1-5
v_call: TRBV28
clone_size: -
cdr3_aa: CASSHPQGRRRQPQHF
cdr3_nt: TGTGCCAGCAGCCACCCCCAGGGGAGACGGAGACAGCCCCAGCATTTT

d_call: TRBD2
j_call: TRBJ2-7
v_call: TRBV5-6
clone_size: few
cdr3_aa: CASSAAGLGSYEQYF
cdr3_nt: TGTGCCAGCAGCGCCGCGGGACTAGGGTCCTACGAGCAGTACTTC

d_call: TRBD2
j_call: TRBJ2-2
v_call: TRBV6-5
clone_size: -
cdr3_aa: CASGRVPPGELFF
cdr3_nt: TGTGCCAGCGGGAGGGTTCCTCCCGGGGAGCTGTTTTTT

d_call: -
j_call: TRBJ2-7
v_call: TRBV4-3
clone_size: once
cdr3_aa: CASSQDFGQATYEQYF
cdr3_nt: TGCGCCAGCAGCCAAGATTTCGGTCAGGCCACCTACGAGCAGTACTTC

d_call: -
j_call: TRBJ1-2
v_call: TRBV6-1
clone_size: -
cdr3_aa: CASSVGRDYGYTF
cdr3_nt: TGTGCCAGCAGTGTTGGACGGGACTATGGCTACACCTTC

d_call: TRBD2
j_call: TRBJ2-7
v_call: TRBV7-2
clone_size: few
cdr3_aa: CASSFGGSGYEQYF
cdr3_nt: TGTGCCAGCAGCTTTGGCGGGAGTGGATACGAGCAGTACTTC

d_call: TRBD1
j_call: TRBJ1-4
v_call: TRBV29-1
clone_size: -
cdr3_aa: CSFRDRGQLFF
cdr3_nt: TGCAGCTTCCGGGACAGGGGGCAATTGTTTTTT

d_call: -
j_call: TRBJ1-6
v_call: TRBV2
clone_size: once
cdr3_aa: CASSDVMGARHNSPLHF
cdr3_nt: TGTGCCAGCAGCGACGTTATGGGGGCTCGCCATAATTCACCCCTCCACTTT

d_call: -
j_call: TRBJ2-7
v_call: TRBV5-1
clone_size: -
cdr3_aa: CASSLAVGSYEQYF
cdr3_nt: TGCGCCAGCAGCTTAGCGGTGGGCTCCTACGAGCAGTACTTC

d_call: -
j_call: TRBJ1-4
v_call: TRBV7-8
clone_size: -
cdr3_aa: CASSLVPWAATNEKLFF
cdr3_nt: TGTGCCAGCAGCTTAGTTCCGTGGGCAGCAACTAATGAAAAACTGTTTTTT

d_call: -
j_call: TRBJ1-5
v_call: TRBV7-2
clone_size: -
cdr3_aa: CASSLGGQGYSNQPQHF
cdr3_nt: TGTGCCAGCAGCTTAGGGGGCCAGGGGTATAGCAATCAGCCCCAGCATTTT

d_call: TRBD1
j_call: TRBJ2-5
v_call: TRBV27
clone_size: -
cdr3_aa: CASSPLGFQGAETQYF
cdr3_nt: TGTGCCAGCAGTCCCTTGGGGTTCCAGGGGGCAGAGACCCAGTACTTC

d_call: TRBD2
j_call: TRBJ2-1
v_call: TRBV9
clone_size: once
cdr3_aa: CASSVPQSGSANNEQFF
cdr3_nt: TGTGCCAGCAGCGTTCCCCAAAGCGGGAGTGCAAACAATGAGCAGTTCTTC

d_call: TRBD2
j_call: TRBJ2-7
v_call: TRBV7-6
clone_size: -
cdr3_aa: CASSLVGRGALNYEQYF
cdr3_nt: TGTGCCAGCAGCTTAGTCGGGCGGGGGGCTCTTAACTACGAGCAGTACTTC

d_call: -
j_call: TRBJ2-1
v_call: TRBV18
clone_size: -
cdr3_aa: CASSPGSSYNEQFF
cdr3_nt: TGTGCCAGCTCACCAGGGAGCTCCTACAATGAGCAGTTCTTC

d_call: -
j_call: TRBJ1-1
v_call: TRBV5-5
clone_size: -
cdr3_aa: CASSLPPSGGNTEAFF
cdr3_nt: TGTGCCAGCAGCCTCCCCCCGTCCGGGGGGAACACTGAAGCTTTCTTT

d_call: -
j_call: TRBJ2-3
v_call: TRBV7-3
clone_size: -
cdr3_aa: CASSLRAADTQYF
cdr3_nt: TGTGCCAGCAGCTTAAGGGCTGCAGATACGCAGTATTTT

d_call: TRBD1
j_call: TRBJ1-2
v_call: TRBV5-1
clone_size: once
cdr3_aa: CASSTAFRDRVYGYTF
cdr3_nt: TGCGCCAGCAGCACCGCCTTCCGGGACAGGGTCTATGGCTACACCTTC

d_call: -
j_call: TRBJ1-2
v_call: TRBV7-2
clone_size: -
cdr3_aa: CASSLVGGLNYGYTF
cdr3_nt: TGTGCCAGCAGCTTAGTTGGGGGGCTAAACTATGGCTACACCTTC

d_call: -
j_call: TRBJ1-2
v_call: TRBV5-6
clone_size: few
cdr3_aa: CASSLRRDLSYGGYGYTF
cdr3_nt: TGTGCCAGCAGCTTGAGAAGGGACCTCAGCTATGGGGGCTATGGCTACACCTTC

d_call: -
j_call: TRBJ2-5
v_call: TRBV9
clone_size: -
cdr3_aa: CASSVDSGEETQYF
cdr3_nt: TGTGCCAGCAGCGTAGATTCAGGGGAGGAGACCCAGTACTTC

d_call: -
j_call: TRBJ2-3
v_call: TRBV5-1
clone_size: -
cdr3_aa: CASSSRDSTDTQYF
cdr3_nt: TGCGCCAGCAGCTCCCGGGACTCCACAGATACGCAGTATTTT

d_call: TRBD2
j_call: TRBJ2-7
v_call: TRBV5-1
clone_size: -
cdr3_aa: CASSVGLAVSTEQYF
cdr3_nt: TGCGCCAGCAGCGTAGGACTAGCGGTATCTACGGAGCAGTACTTC

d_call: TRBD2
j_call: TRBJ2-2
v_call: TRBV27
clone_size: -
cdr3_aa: CASSFFGLAGHTGELFF
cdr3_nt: TGTGCCAGCAGTTTTTTCGGGCTAGCGGGACACACCGGGGAGCTGTTTTTT

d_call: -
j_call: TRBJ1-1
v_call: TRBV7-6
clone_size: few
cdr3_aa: CASSPWRGTEAFF
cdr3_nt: TGTGCCAGCAGCCCTTGGCGGGGCACTGAAGCTTTCTTT